A selection of T cell receptor beta chains follows, all from one sample in a study of glioma-infiltrating T cells. TCRdb re-analysed the multiplex PCR reads in MiXCR, keeping a single row per CDR3 protein. The sample contains roughly 350,000 distinct CDR3 sequences, around 38% of which appear only once. The sequenced sample was glioma tissue, nonneoplastic brain tissue, or PBMCs (not recorded which). The receptors derive from a human donor with low-grade glioma or glioblastoma, undergoing nonglioma brain surgery, or in good health (not recorded which). Each CDR3 is given with its conserved first and last residue. The D gene is left open where the match is weak. Clone size, where shown, is once, few, many, or a class for clones that have expanded.

>NA|TRBV20-1|many|TRBJ2-7
CSASESGTTYEQYF
TGCAGTGCTAGTGAGTCCGGGACCACCTACGAGCAGTACTTC
>NA|TRBV6-2/TRBV6-3|many|TRBJ2-1
CASSYRRGGSSYNEQFF
TGTGCCAGCAGTTACCGCAGGGGGGGGAGCTCCTACAATGAGCAGTTCTTC
>TRBD1|TRBV27|many|TRBJ2-2
CASSPGTALNTGELFF
TGTGCCAGCAGTCCAGGGACAGCGCTGAACACCGGGGAGCTGTTTTTT
>NA|TRBV6-2/TRBV6-3|NA|TRBJ1-1
CASIYRVGTEAFF
TGTGCCAGCATTTACAGGGTAGGCACTGAAGCCTTCTTT
>NA|TRBV24-1|few|TRBJ2-1
CATSDSGTTGVWEQFF
TGTGCCACCAGTGATTCAGGGACCACGGGTGTCTGGGAGCAGTTCTTC
>NA|TRBV20-1|many|TRBJ2-7
CSARVGHSYEQYF
TGCAGTGCTAGGGTCGGACACTCCTACGAGCAGTACTTC
>NA|TRBV20-1|many|TRBJ1-5
CSASESNQPQHF
TGCAGTGCTAGCGAGAGCAATCAGCCCCAGCATTTT
>NA|TRBV28|many|TRBJ1-3
CASSLSTNTIYF
TGTGCCAGCAGTTTATCTACAAACACCATATATTTT
>NA|TRBV28|NA|TRBJ2-1
CASRAGLKNYGSYNEQFF
TGTGCCAGCAGGGCAGGGCTCAAGAATTATGGCTCCTACAATGAGCAGTTCTTC
>NA|TRBV28|NA|TRBJ2-1
CASSFLRRGFYEQFF
TGTGCCAGCAGTTTTTTAAGGAGAGGGTTCTACGAGCAGTTCTTC
>TRBD2|TRBV28|few|TRBJ2-7
CSHASGRRVERYF
TGTTCCCATGCGAGCGGGAGAAGGGTCGAGCGGTACTTC
>TRBD1|TRBV20-1|NA|TRBJ1-2
CSARGPLGQGYGYTF
TGCAGTGCTAGAGGTCCCCTTGGACAGGGCTATGGCTACACCTTC
>NA|TRBV27|NA|TRBJ2-3
CASSRLPERPNTQYF
TGTGCCAGCAGTCGACTCCCGGAGAGGCCAAATACGCAGTATTTT
>TRBD1|TRBV7-2|few|TRBJ2-7
CASSFRGTGFYEQYF
TGTGCCAGCAGCTTCCGTGGGACAGGGTTCTACGAGCAGTACTTC
>NA|TRBV3-1|NA|TRBJ2-7
CASSQDRIVFYEQYF
TGTGCCAGCAGCCAAGATCGGATAGTTTTCTACGAGCAGTACTTC
>NA|TRBV7-3|many|TRBJ2-3
CASSEGLFTDTQYF
TGTGCCAGCAGCGAGGGACTCTTCACAGATACGCAGTATTTT
>NA|TRBV19|NA|TRBJ2-1
CASRQGGSSYNEQFF
TGTGCCAGTCGACAGGGCGGGAGCTCCTACAATGAGCAGTTCTTC
>TRBD1|TRBV12-3/TRBV12-4|NA|TRBJ2-7
CASSLTGGTHEQYF
TGTGCCAGCAGTTTGACAGGGGGTACCCACGAGCAGTACTTC
>TRBD1|TRBV3-1|NA|TRBJ1-2
CASSPGGGLYYGYTF
TGTGCCAGCAGCCCCGGAGGGGGCCTATACTATGGCTACACCTTC
>TRBD1|TRBV6-2/TRBV6-3|NA|TRBJ2-7
CASTYLQAGGAYEKYF
TGTGCCAGCACTTACCTTCAGGCAGGGGGTGCCTACGAGAAGTACTTC
>NA|TRBV12-3/TRBV12-4|few|TRBJ1-1
CASSSTGTTKAFF
TGTGCCAGCAGTTCCACCGGGACAACCAAAGCTTTCTTT
>TRBD2|TRBV3-1|NA|TRBJ2-7
CASSQGLAGVGEQYF
TGTGCCAGCAGCCAGGGACTAGCGGGAGTAGGCGAGCAGTACTTC
>NA|TRBV3-1|NA|TRBJ1-4
CASSQAGTVATNEKLFF
TGTGCCAGCAGCCAAGCAGGAACTGTTGCAACTAATGAAAAACTGTTTTTT
>NA|TRBV6-1|NA|TRBJ2-1
CARWYEQFF
TGTGCCCGGTGGTATGAGCAGTTCTTC
>TRBD2|TRBV10-3|NA|TRBJ2-3
CAISESSGRVLDTQYF
TGTGCCATCAGTGAGTCCAGCGGGAGGGTGCTAGATACGCAGTATTTT
>NA|TRBV7-2|NA|TRBJ1-2
CANSLGVGANYGYTF
TGTGCCAACAGCTTAGGAGTAGGGGCCAACTATGGCTACACCTTC
>NA|TRBV20-1|few|TRBJ2-7
CSAISGFSWGEQYF
TGCAGTGCTATCTCGGGTTTTTCGTGGGGCGAGCAGTACTTC
>NA|TRBV28|NA|TRBJ2-6
CASSLWDESSGANVLTF
TGTGCCAGCAGTTTATGGGACGAGAGCTCTGGGGCCAACGTCCTGACTTTC
>TRBD1|TRBV7-6|NA|TRBJ2-1
CASSLNQGAYEQFF
TGTGCTAGCAGCTTAAATCAGGGGGCCTATGAGCAGTTCTTC
>NA|TRBV6-2/TRBV6-3|few|TRBJ1-6
CASGWTDYNSPLHF
TGTGCCAGCGGATGGACAGACTATAATTCACCCCTCCACTTT
>NA|TRBV24-1|NA|TRBJ2-3
CATSDPLRVDTQYF
TGTGCCACCAGTGACCCCCTCCGGGTAGATACGCAGTATTTT
>NA|TRBV18|NA|TRBJ1-1
CASSPQEGGTEAFF
TGTGCCAGCTCACCACAGGAGGGGGGGACTGAAGCTTTCTTT
>NA|TRBV20-1|NA|TRBJ2-5
CSARQEARETQYF
TGCAGTGCTAGACAGGAGGCGCGGGAGACCCAGTACTTC
>NA|TRBV6-1|many|TRBJ1-1
CASRDLAGTEAFF
TGTGCCAGCAGGGACCTAGCGGGGACTGAAGCTTTCTTT
>NA|TRBV10-3|NA|TRBJ2-5
CAISGGPETQYF
TGTGCCATCAGCGGGGGGCCGGAGACCCAGTACTTC
>NA|TRBV7-9|once|TRBJ2-7
CASSQSGGISYNEQYF
TGTGCCAGCAGCCAAAGTGGGGGAATCTCCTACAATGAGCAGTACTTC
>NA|TRBV28|many|TRBJ2-5
CASEPPRGRGETQYF
TGTGCCAGCGAGCCCCCTCGGGGCCGGGGCGAGACCCAGTACTTC
>TRBD1|TRBV28|NA|TRBJ1-1
CASCTRDRGPTSTEAFF
TGTGCCAGCTGTACCCGGGACAGGGGGCCTACTTCTACTGAAGCTTTCTTT
>NA|TRBV6-6|many|TRBJ2-3
CASSYDDTHTDTQYF
TGTGCCAGCAGTTACGATGACACCCACACAGATACGCAGTATTTT
>NA|TRBV20-1|many|TRBJ1-5
CSAPGGNNQPQHF
TGCAGTGCCCCAGGCGGGAACAATCAGCCCCAGCATTTT
>NA|TRBV27|few|TRBJ2-7
CASSSIGPAGFEQYF
TGTGCCAGCAGTTCAATCGGCCCAGCGGGTTTCGAGCAGTACTTC
>NA|TRBV7-2|few|TRBJ2-6
CASSLAEISTYRPGGANVLTF
TGTGCCAGCAGCTTAGCGGAAATCTCAACATACCGCCCAGGTGGGGCCAACGTCCTGACTTTC
>NA|TRBV2|NA|TRBJ1-1
CASSKGLNTEAFF
TGTGCCAGCAGTAAGGGGTTGAACACTGAAGCTTTCTTT
>NA|TRBV27|many|TRBJ2-3
CASSPISFGATDTQYF
TGTGCCAGCAGTCCTATATCCTTTGGAGCCACAGATACGCAGTATTTT
>NA|TRBV28|few|TRBJ2-1
CASSWLSNEQFF
TGTGCCAGCAGTTGGCTGAGCAATGAGCAGTTCTTC
>TRBD2|TRBV6-1|NA|TRBJ2-7
CASSLEGLAGGPPYEQYF
TGTGCCAGCAGCCTAGAGGGACTAGCGGGAGGCCCGCCCTACGAGCAGTATTTC
>NA|TRBV6-2/TRBV6-3|many|TRBJ2-1
CASSQLRGDNEQFF
TGTGCCAGCAGTCAACTACGGGGAGACAATGAGCAGTTCTTC
>TRBD1|TRBV12-3/TRBV12-4|few|TRBJ2-3
CASMTRTGGTDTQYF
TGTGCCAGCATGACAAGGACAGGGGGCACAGATACGCAGTATTTT
>NA|TRBV28|few|TRBJ2-5
CASSWRQAGETQYF
TGTGCCAGCAGCTGGAGACAGGCGGGAGAGACCCAGTACTTC
>TRBD2|TRBV12-3/TRBV12-4|few|TRBJ2-3
CASSFFLAGGTSTDTQYF
TGTGCCAGCAGTTTTTTCCTAGCGGGAGGAACGAGCACAGATACGCAGTATTTT
>NA|TRBV27|many|TRBJ1-5
CASSLYRDSNQPQHF
TGTGCCAGCAGTTTATACAGGGATAGCAATCAGCCCCAGCATTTT
>NA|TRBV7-6|NA|TRBJ2-3
CASSSDGFATTDTQYF
TGTGCCAGCAGCTCAGACGGATTCGCTACCACAGATACGCAGTATTTT
>TRBD2|TRBV6-1|few|TRBJ2-7
CASRRSGRVEQYF
TGTGCCAGCAGACGCAGCGGGAGGGTTGAGCAGTACTTC
>TRBD1|TRBV6-5|many|TRBJ1-1
CASSYSKAGGWNTEAFF
TGTGCCAGCAGTTACTCGAAAGCAGGGGGGTGGAACACTGAAGCTTTCTTT